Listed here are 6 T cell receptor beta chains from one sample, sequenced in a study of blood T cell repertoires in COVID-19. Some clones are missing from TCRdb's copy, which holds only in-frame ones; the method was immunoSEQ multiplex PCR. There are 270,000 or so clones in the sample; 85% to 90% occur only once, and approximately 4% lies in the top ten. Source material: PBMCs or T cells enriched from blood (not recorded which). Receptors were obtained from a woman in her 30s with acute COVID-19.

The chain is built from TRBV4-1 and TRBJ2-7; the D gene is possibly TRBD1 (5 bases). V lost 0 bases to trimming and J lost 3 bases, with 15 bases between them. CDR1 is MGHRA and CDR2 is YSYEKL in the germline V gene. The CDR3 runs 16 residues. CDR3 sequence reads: CASSQDWQGTDYEQYF. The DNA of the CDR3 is TGCGCCAGCAGCCAAGATTGGCAGGGCACGGACTACGAGCAGTACTTC.

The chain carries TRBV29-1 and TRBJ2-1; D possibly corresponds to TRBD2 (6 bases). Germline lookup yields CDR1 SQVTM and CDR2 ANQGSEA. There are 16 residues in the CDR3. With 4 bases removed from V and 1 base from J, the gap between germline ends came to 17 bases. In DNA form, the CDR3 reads TGCAGCGTTGCTCCCCGAGGGACTCCTTCCTACAATGAGCAGTTCTTC. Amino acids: CSVAPRGTPSYNEQFF.

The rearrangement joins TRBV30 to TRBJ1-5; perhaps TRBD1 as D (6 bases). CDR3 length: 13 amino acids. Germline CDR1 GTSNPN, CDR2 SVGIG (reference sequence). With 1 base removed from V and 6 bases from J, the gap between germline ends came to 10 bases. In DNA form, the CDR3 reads TGTGCCTGGAGTGGGGGGGGCGGTCAGCCCCAGCATTTT. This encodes CAWSGGGGQPQHF.

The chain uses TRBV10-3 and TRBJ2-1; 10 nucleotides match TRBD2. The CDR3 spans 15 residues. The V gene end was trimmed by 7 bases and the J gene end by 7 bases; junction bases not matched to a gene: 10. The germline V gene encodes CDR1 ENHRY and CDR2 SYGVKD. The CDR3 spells CAIMRTSGEPNEQFF. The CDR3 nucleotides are TGTGCCATCATGAGGACTAGCGGAGAACCTAATGAGCAGTTCTTC.

Written as DNA, the CDR3 is TGTGCTAGTGGTTTGGTCTCCTCTAGCGGGAGTTCCTACAATGAGCAGTTCTTC. Translating gives CASGLVSSSGSSYNEQFF. The rearrangement joins TRBV12-5 to TRBJ2-1, with 10 bases that match TRBD2. The V gene's germline CDR1 is LGHNT and CDR2 FRNRAP. The CDR3 loop spans 18 amino acids. With V trimmed by 0 bases and J by 1 base, 6 bases remained unmatched.

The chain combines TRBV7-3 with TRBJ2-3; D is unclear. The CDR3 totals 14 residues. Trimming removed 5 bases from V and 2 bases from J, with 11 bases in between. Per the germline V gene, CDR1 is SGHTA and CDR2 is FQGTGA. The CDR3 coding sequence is TGTGCCAGCAGCCCCCTAACCAACACAGATACGCAGTATTTT. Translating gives CASSPLTNTDTQYF.